The present TCR beta chain was sequenced within a study of regulatory T cells in long-lasting Graves disease. The study's findings and limits: A greater number of public clonotypes (under 3,000) was shared by persistent patients than by new patients (over 900).

The sample's time point: newly diagnosed GD, antithyroid drugs for less than 3 months. PBMC-derived RNA was used for the TCR library. Doctors identified Graves' disease using the American Thyroid Association guidelines. This clonotype was counted ten times or more. Antigen unknown. CDR3 regions were amplified by Arm-PCR using iRepertoire HTBI primers to build TCR beta libraries. MiXCR, applied by TCRdb to the multiplex PCR reads, yields one record per CDR3 protein. The sample carries approximately 350,000 distinct CDR3 sequences, 16% recorded once. Germline-derived CDR1 and CDR2 are SQVTM and ANQGSEA. The germline V and J ends were trimmed by 7 bases and 6 bases, with 17 bases remaining between them. The CDR3 has 13 amino acids. These data were also reused for a study on T cells in Graves' hyperthyroidism and ophthalmopathy. This second study says: Before onset, by a median of around six months, the model predicted ophthalmopathy.

The genes are TRBV29-1 and TRBJ2-3; D might be TRBD2 (5 bases). The TCR sequence derives from a man aged 40-49 years with Graves disease. Sample: peripheral blood mononuclear cells (PBMCs), taken at new diagnosis, from a patient treated with antithyroid drugs. In nucleotides, the CDR3 is TGCAGCGCCGAGGGTCTGCGGCGGGATACGCAGTATTTT. This translates into CSAEGLRRDTQYF.